This is a list of T cell receptor beta chains from one sample in a study of naive and memory T cell subsets. TCRdb analysed the UMI-ligation and nested PCR reads with MiXCR anew, one entry per CDR3 protein. The sample carries over 110,000 distinct CDR3 sequences, under 25% recorded once. The sequenced sample consisted of naive CD8+ T cells from blood. All receptors derive from a human donor in good health. CDR3s include the opening cysteine and the closing phenylalanine or tryptophan. The D gene is left open where the match is weak. The size of a clone is reported for some rows only, either as once, few or many, or as a class for expanded clones.

d_gene	abundance	v_gene	j_gene	CDR3nt	CDR3aa
NA	NA	TRBV29-1	TRBJ2-7	TGCAGCGTTGAAGGACAGGACTCCTACGAGCAGTACTTC	CSVEGQDSYEQYF
NA	NA	TRBV11-2	TRBJ1-2	TGTGCCAGCAGCTTAGCCAGGAACTATGGCTACACCTTC	CASSLARNYGYTF
NA	NA	TRBV5-5	TRBJ1-4	TGTGCCAGCAGCTTGAACAGGGATAATGAAAAACTGTTTTTT	CASSLNRDNEKLFF
NA	NA	TRBV24-1	TRBJ2-5	TGTGCCACCAGTGATCTACGAGCAGGGGAAGGGGAGACCCAGTACTTC	CATSDLRAGEGETQYF
NA	few	TRBV5-1	TRBJ2-1	TGCGCCAGCAGCTTGGAAGGGGCAGGCTACAATGAGCAGTTCTTC	CASSLEGAGYNEQFF
TRBD1	NA	TRBV20-1	TRBJ2-1	TGCAGTGCTGGAGATCAGGGGGATGAGCAGTTCTTC	CSAGDQGDEQFF
NA	few	TRBV28	TRBJ2-7	TGTGCCAGCAGTTTCGACACCTACGAGCAGTACTTC	CASSFDTYEQYF
NA	few	TRBV18	TRBJ1-1	TGTGCCAGCTCACCCTCAGGGGATCCTGAAGCTTTCTTT	CASSPSGDPEAFF
NA	few	TRBV24-1	TRBJ2-7	TGTGCCACCAGTGACCCCCCAGGGTACGAGCAGTACTTC	CATSDPPGYEQYF
TRBD1	many	TRBV28	TRBJ2-3	TGTGCCAACCGGGACAGGGACACAGATACGCAGTATTTT	CANRDRDTDTQYF
NA	few	TRBV30	TRBJ2-7	TGTGCCTGCCATGACAGTATTTCCTACGAGCAGTACTTC	CACHDSISYEQYF
TRBD1	few	TRBV9	TRBJ2-5	TGTGCCAGCAGCGCCCGGGACAGACAAGAGACCCAGTACTTC	CASSARDRQETQYF
TRBD1	few	TRBV6-5	TRBJ2-5	TGTGCCAGCAGTTCGACAGGGGCCCAGTACTTC	CASSSTGAQYF
NA	few	TRBV6-5	TRBJ2-1	TGTGCCAGCAGTCCCTCACTGAGCTCCTACAATGAGCAGTTCTTC	CASSPSLSSYNEQFF
TRBD1	few	TRBV4-1	TRBJ2-7	TGCGCCAGCAGCCAAGGTCTAAGACAGGGACCCTACGAGCAGTACTTC	CASSQGLRQGPYEQYF
NA	NA	TRBV5-6	TRBJ1-2	TGTGCCAGCAGCTCCAGTCGCCGCTATGGCTACACCTTC	CASSSSRRYGYTF
NA	few	TRBV25-1	TRBJ2-3	TGTGCCAGTGCGTGGAGTTCCGCAGATACGCAGTATTTT	CASAWSSADTQYF
TRBD2	few	TRBV7-9	TRBJ2-3	TGTGCCAGCAGCCCCTCTTCCGGGAGGGCCATAGATACGCAGTATTTT	CASSPSSGRAIDTQYF
TRBD2	few	TRBV6-5	TRBJ2-5	TGTGCCAGCAGTCACGGGACTAGCGGTCAAGAGACCCAGTACTTC	CASSHGTSGQETQYF
NA	NA	TRBV7-8	TRBJ2-5	NA	CASSFLWDIRQETQYF
TRBD1	NA	TRBV15	TRBJ2-6	TGTGCCACCAGCCGGTGGGGACAGTCTGGGGCCAACGTCCTGACTTTC	CATSRWGQSGANVLTF
NA	NA	TRBV4-1	TRBJ2-2	TGCGCCAGCAGCCAGATTATGGGACGGCTCACCGGGGAGCTGTTTTTT	CASSQIMGRLTGELFF
NA	NA	TRBV27	TRBJ2-7	TGTGCCAGCAGTCCAGAGGGGACATCGTTCCACGAGCAGTACTTC	CASSPEGTSFHEQYF
NA	NA	TRBV20-1	TRBJ2-5	TGCAGTGCTCCCGGGGGATACCAAGAGACCCAGTACTTC	CSAPGGYQETQYF
NA	NA	TRBV21-1	TRBJ2-4	TGTGCCAGCAGCAAATGGTCAGCCCAAACCAAAAACATTCAGTACTTC	CASSKWSAQTKNIQYF
TRBD1	NA	TRBV18	TRBJ2-1	TGTGCCAGCTCACCAAGATGGGACAGGGGACACAATGAGCAGTTCTTC	CASSPRWDRGHNEQFF
TRBD1	many	TRBV7-6	TRBJ1-6	TGTGCCAGCAGCCCAGACGGGGACAGTAATTCACCCCTCCACTTT	CASSPDGDSNSPLHF
TRBD1	many	TRBV4-3	TRBJ1-1	TGCGCCAGCAGCCAAGATGACAGGGGGGTTATGAACACTGAAGCTTTCTTT	CASSQDDRGVMNTEAFF
NA	NA	TRBV29-1	TRBJ2-7	TGCAGCGTTGAGAGTCAGGGTGGCTACGAGCAGTACTTC	CSVESQGGYEQYF
NA	few	TRBV30	TRBJ1-6	TGTGCCTGGAGTGTACAGGATAATTCACCCCTCCACTTT	CAWSVQDNSPLHF
NA	few	TRBV9	TRBJ1-1	TGTGCCAGCAGCGCGGGACCGGAGTGGACTGAAGCTTTCTTT	CASSAGPEWTEAFF
NA	NA	TRBV6-1	TRBJ1-5	TGTGCCAGCAGTGAAGGGAAGCTGGGGCGCGAGCATTTT	CASSEGKLGREHF
TRBD1	few	TRBV24-1	TRBJ1-1	TGTGCCACCAGTGCCAACAGGGGGCTGAACACTGAAGCTTTCTTT	CATSANRGLNTEAFF
NA	NA	TRBV27	TRBJ1-6	TGTGCCAGCAGTTTGCGTAGTTATAATTCACCCCTCCACTTT	CASSLRSYNSPLHF
NA	few	TRBV29-1	TRBJ2-5	TGCAGCGTTGAAGACAGGGGCCGCCGAGAGACCCAGTACTTC	CSVEDRGRRETQYF
NA	few	TRBV27	TRBJ1-1	TGTGCCAGCAGTTTATGGGGGGCTCGGACTGAAGCTTTCTTT	CASSLWGARTEAFF
NA	few	TRBV6-1	TRBJ2-7	TGTGCCAGCAGTGGGGGAACAGGCTACGAGCAGTACTTC	CASSGGTGYEQYF
TRBD1	NA	TRBV6-6	TRBJ2-7	TGTGCCAGCAGTTACCCCATCGAGGGGGCGCCAGGCGAGCAGTACTTC	CASSYPIEGAPGEQYF
NA	few	TRBV6-5	TRBJ2-3	TGTGCCAGCACCCTGGCTGGGCCCCACCGTACAGATACGCAGTATTTT	CASTLAGPHRTDTQYF
TRBD2	few	TRBV3-1	TRBJ2-1	TGTGCCAGCAGCCAATCCAGCGGGAGAAGCTCCTACAATGAGCAGTTCTTC	CASSQSSGRSSYNEQFF
TRBD1	few	TRBV2	TRBJ2-7	TGTGCCAGCAGTGCGACAGGGTCGGGGTCCTACGAGCAGTACTTC	CASSATGSGSYEQYF
TRBD1	NA	TRBV29-1	TRBJ2-1	TGCAGCGTTGAAGGGGCAGGGGGTCTGGGTGAGCAGTTCTTC	CSVEGAGGLGEQFF
TRBD1	few	TRBV4-1	TRBJ2-3	TGCGCCAGCAGCCCAGGGACAGGGGAACCAGATACGCAGTATTTT	CASSPGTGEPDTQYF
NA	few	TRBV6-2/TRBV6-3	TRBJ1-1	TGTGCCAGCAGTTCCAGCCTGAACACTGAAGCTTTCTTT	CASSSSLNTEAFF
TRBD2	NA	TRBV15	TRBJ2-3	TGTGCCACCAGCAGAATGACATGGCCGGGGGGGGTGCGCACAGATACGCAGTATTTT	CATSRMTWPGGVRTDTQYF
NA	few	TRBV6-2/TRBV6-3	TRBJ2-7	TGTGCCAGCAGTTACGGGGGCGGGAGTTACGAGCAGTACTTC	CASSYGGGSYEQYF
NA	NA	TRBV10-3	TRBJ1-3	TGTGCCATCAGTGAGTCAGGGACTGGAAACACCATATATTTT	CAISESGTGNTIYF
NA	NA	TRBV27	TRBJ1-1	TGTGCCAGCAGTAGGACAGTGAACACTGAAGCTTTCTTT	CASSRTVNTEAFF